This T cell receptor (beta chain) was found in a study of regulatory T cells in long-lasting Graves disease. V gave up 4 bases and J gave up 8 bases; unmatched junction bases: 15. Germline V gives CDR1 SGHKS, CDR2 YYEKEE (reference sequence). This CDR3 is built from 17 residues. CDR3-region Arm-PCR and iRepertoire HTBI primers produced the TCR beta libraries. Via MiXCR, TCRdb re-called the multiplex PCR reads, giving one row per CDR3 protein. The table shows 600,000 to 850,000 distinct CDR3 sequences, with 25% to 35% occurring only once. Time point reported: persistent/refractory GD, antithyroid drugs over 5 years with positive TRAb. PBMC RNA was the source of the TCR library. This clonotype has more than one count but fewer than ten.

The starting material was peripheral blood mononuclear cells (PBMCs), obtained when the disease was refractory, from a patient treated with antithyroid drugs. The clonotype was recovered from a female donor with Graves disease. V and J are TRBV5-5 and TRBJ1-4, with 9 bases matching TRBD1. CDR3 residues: CASSRGELQGAREKLFF. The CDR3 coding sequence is TGTGCCAGCAGCCGGGGGGAGTTACAGGGGGCGAGAGAAAAACTGTTTTTT. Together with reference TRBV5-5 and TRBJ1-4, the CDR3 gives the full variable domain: DAGVTQSPTHLIKTRGQQVTLRCSPISGHKSVSWYQQVLGQGPQFIFQYYEKEERGRGNFPDRFSARQFPNYSSELNVNALLLGDSALYLCASSRGELQGAREKLFFGSGTQLSVL.